The sequence of this T cell receptor beta chain was determined in a study of cytomegalovirus exposure and HLA in healthy donors. Study-level findings and limits: Certain indistinguishable V segments, among them TRBV6-2 and TRBV6-3, were excluded. Productive status was seen about 90% or about 30% of the time for most TCR beta V segments in an earlier analysis. Across HLA loci, a later analysis found differing TCR association rates, with DRB1 most and HLA-C fewest.

A word on this clone: Its antigen is still unknown.

Trimming cost V 7 bases and J 0 bases, with 13 bases left between them. Germline V lookup: CDR1 MNHEY, CDR2 SVGAGI. The CDR3 totals 15 residues. It was with 60 Vbeta and 13 Jbeta primers that the PCR ran. As processed by the authors: Later, tens of millions of unique TCR beta chains were counted in an analysis, and roughly 11 million of them were shared. Assay: immunoSEQ multiplex PCR; the TCRdb copy retains only in-frame clones and omits some. V, J and clone size derive from that table, while D and trimming were established from the DNA sequence. The sample lists roughly 200,000 clones, around 73% occurring once.

The clonotype originates from a woman aged 30 to 39 in good health and CMV-seropositive. What was sequenced was PBMCs. The chain recombines TRBV6-5 with TRBJ1-3; D possibly corresponds to TRBD1 (6 bases). The CDR3 reads CASMRGSISGNTIYF. The DNA of the CDR3 is TGTGCCAGCATGAGGGGGTCCATCTCTGGAAACACCATATATTTT.